Presented here are 5 T cell receptor beta chains from one specimen sequenced in a study of T cell changes during pregnancy in multiple sclerosis. Some clones are missing from TCRdb's copy, which holds only in-frame ones; the method was immunoSEQ multiplex PCR. The table shows over 30,000 clones, with roughly 92% occurring only once. The sample was PBMCs (not recorded whether the cells were cultured). The receptor source for this set is a female donor with multiple sclerosis, enrolled in a pregnancy study.

This clone was picked up one time. The rearrangement joins TRBV5-4 to TRBJ2-5; TRBD1 matches 7 bases. This CDR3 has 15 amino acids. The V gene end was trimmed by 0 bases and the J gene end by 3 bases; junction bases not matched to a gene: 5. From germline, CDR1 is SGHNT and CDR2 YYREEE (reference sequence). The CDR3 region is CASSLGDRAKETQYF. CDR3 bases: TGTGCCAGCAGCTTGGGTGACAGGGCAAAAGAGACCCAGTACTTC. Based on the CDR3 plus reference TRBV5-4 and TRBJ2-5, the full variable domain is ETGVTQSPTHLIKTRGQQVTLRCSSQSGHNTVSWYQQALGQGPQFIFQYYREEENGRGNFPPRFSGLQFPNYSSELNVNALELDDSALYLCASSLGDRAKETQYFGPGTRLLVL.

This chain connects TRBV12-5 to TRBJ2-3; D uncertain. This CDR3 region has 12 residues. The V end lost 8 bases, the J end lost 6 bases, and 12 bases lay between the germline ends. CDR1 is LGHNT and CDR2 is FRNRAP in the germline V gene. The DNA of the CDR3 is TGTGCTAGTAGTATCACCTTTGATACGCAGTATTTT. Protein: CASSITFDTQYF.

This chain uses TRBV2 with TRBJ2-7; TRBD2 agrees at 11 bases. V lost 8 bases and J lost 6; bases outside the gene matches: 15. Germline CDR1 and CDR2: SNHLY and FYNNEI. The CDR3 has 16 amino acids. The CDR3 nucleotides are TGTGCCAGCTTCCCATACCTAGCGGGAGGTATGGGCGAGCAGTACTTC. It encodes CASFPYLAGGMGEQYF. Full variable domain (missing parts from reference TRBV2 and TRBJ2-7): EPEVTQTPSHQVTQMGQEVILRCVPISNHLYFYWYRQILGQKVEFLVSFYNNEISEKSEIFDDQFSVERPDGSNFTLKIRSTKLEDSAMYFCASFPYLAGGMGEQYFGPGTRLTVT.

V gene TRBV4-1 combines with J gene TRBJ1-1; D possibly corresponds to TRBD1 (5 bases). Trimming took 5 bases from V and 8 from J, leaving 24 bases between them. Germline V gives CDR1 MGHRA, CDR2 YSYEKL. This CDR3 is built from 16 residues. This CDR3 is CASSKLPLTVLSEAFF. The CDR3 DNA sequence: TGCGCCAGCAGCAAACTCCCCCTGACAGTCCTCTCCGAAGCTTTCTTT.

The V call is TRBV18, the J call TRBJ2-7, with a tentative D call TRBD2 (5 bases). Between the trimmed V and J ends, which lost 3 bases and 5 bases, there was a span of 8 bases. From germline, CDR1 is KGHSH and CDR2 LQKENI. This CDR3 contains 12 residues. In DNA, the CDR3 is TGTGCCAGCTCACCCGAGGAGGACGAGCAGTACTTC. Translation: CASSPEEDEQYF.